This is a list of T cell receptor beta chains from one sample in a study of cytomegalovirus exposure and HLA in healthy donors. Clones were sequenced by immunoSEQ multiplex PCR, and TCRdb holds only the in-frame ones, with some missing. In the table there are 150,000 to 200,000 clones, around 85% of which are singletons. Sequencing input: PBMCs. These receptor sequences come from a man in his thirties or forties in good health and CMV-seropositive. The CDR3 runs from the conserved cysteine through the conserved F or W. Fields, in order: D gene, J gene, V gene, clone size, CDR3 protein, CDR3 DNA. A D gene is named only where the DNA matches it firmly. Size is stated for part of the rows, as once, few or many counts, or as a class when the clone is expanded.

>-|TRBJ1-1|TRBV6-5|-
CASRFRGTSEAFF
TGTGCCAGCAGATTCCGGGGTACTTCTGAAGCTTTCTTT
>TRBD2|TRBJ2-1|TRBV30|-
CAWTPSGGSNEQFF
TGTGCCTGGACCCCTAGCGGGGGTAGTAATGAGCAGTTCTTC
>-|TRBJ2-6|TRBV5-1|-
CASSPVPSGANVLTF
TGCGCCAGCAGCCCAGTACCCTCTGGGGCCAACGTCCTGACTTTC
>-|TRBJ1-1|TRBV5-4|once
CASSNRLNTEAFF
TGTGCCAGCAGTAACAGATTGAACACTGAAGCTTTCTTT
>TRBD2|TRBJ2-3|TRBV29-1|-
CSVDRRGAPTDTQYF
TGCAGCGTTGATCGGCGGGGGGCCCCCACAGATACGCAGTATTTT
>TRBD2|TRBJ2-5|TRBV4-1|-
CASSQLGLAQETQYF
TGCGCCAGCAGCCAGTTGGGACTAGCGCAAGAGACCCAGTACTTC
>-|TRBJ1-1|TRBV11-2|once
CASSRPGGRRNTEAFF
TGTGCCAGCAGCCGACCCGGGGGGCGCAGGAACACTGAAGCTTTCTTT
>-|TRBJ1-1|TRBV4-2|few
CASSQDFGGMNTEAFF
TGTGCCAGCAGCCAAGATTTCGGCGGCATGAACACTGAAGCTTTCTTT
>TRBD2|TRBJ2-7|TRBV9|-
CASSVTASGVSYEQYF
TGTGCCAGCAGCGTAACCGCGAGCGGGGTCTCCTACGAGCAGTACTTC
>-|TRBJ1-4|TRBV6-6|-
CASSTPDSTTNEKLFF
TGTGCCAGCAGTACCCCGGACAGCACAACTAATGAAAAACTGTTTTTT
>-|TRBJ1-1|TRBV4-1|once
CASSQASFSATGNTEAFF
TGCGCCAGCAGCCAAGCGTCATTCTCGGCCACAGGGAACACTGAAGCTTTCTTT
>-|TRBJ1-5|TRBV9|-
CARVVGLPQPQHF
TGTGCCAGGGTTGTTGGGCTGCCCCAGCCCCAGCATTTT
>-|TRBJ1-5|TRBV25-1|few
CASGNQPQHF
TGTGCTTCGGGGAATCAGCCCCAGCATTTT
>TRBD1|TRBJ2-5|TRBV19|-
CASSIRTGGLETQYF
TGTGCCAGTAGTATCCGAACAGGGGGCTTGGAGACCCAGTACTTC
>-|TRBJ2-3|TRBV7-2|-
CASSFVGAGTDTQYF
TGTGCCAGCAGCTTCGTGGGGGCTGGCACAGATACGCAGTATTTT
>TRBD2|TRBJ2-1|TRBV9|-
CASSVALLAGEYNEQFF
TGTGCCAGCAGCGTAGCCCTACTAGCGGGGGAGTACAATGAGCAGTTCTTC
>TRBD1|TRBJ2-3|TRBV30|-
CAWSIGGQSDTQYF
TGTGCCTGGAGCATAGGGGGCCAATCTGATACGCAGTATTTT
>TRBD1|TRBJ1-1|TRBV18|-
CASSPGGGEAFF
TGTGCCAGCTCACCAGGAGGGGGCGAAGCTTTCTTT
>-|TRBJ2-3|TRBV5-6|few
CASSPLGGRADTQYF
TGTGCCAGCAGCCCCCTAGGCGGGCGCGCAGATACGCAGTATTTT
>-|TRBJ1-1|TRBV4-3|-
CASSQDGGAVRNTEAFF
TGCGCCAGCAGCCAAGATGGCGGTGCAGTCCGGAACACTGAAGCTTTCTTT
>TRBD1|TRBJ2-5|TRBV7-8|-
CASSLSTRGLKTQYF
TGTGCCAGCAGCTTAAGTACCAGGGGGCTAAAAACCCAGTACTTC
>TRBD1|TRBJ1-2|TRBV11-2|-
CASSGDSSYGYTF
TGTGCCAGCAGCGGGGACAGCTCCTATGGCTACACCTTC
>TRBD2|TRBJ2-2|TRBV4-3|-
CASSQLTSGGAVGELFF
TGCGCCAGCAGCCAGCTTACTAGCGGGGGGGCAGTCGGGGAGCTGTTTTTT
>-|TRBJ1-5|TRBV19|-
CATSDPNQPQHF
TGTGCCACCTCAGATCCCAATCAGCCCCAGCATTTT
>TRBD1|TRBJ2-7|TRBV2|-
CASSLRDRDYYEQYF
TGTGCCAGCAGTCTCCGGGACAGGGATTACTACGAGCAGTACTTC
>-|TRBJ1-2|TRBV4-1|-
CASSQGGGPDGYTF
TGCGCCAGCAGCCAAGGAGGAGGGCCAGATGGCTACACCTTC
>TRBD1|TRBJ1-5|TRBV6-6|-
CASNQQGSNQPQHF
TGTGCCAGCAACCAACAGGGGTCCAATCAGCCCCAGCATTTT
>TRBD1|TRBJ1-2|TRBV7-8|-
CASSLVDRDYGYTF
TGTGCCAGCAGCTTAGTAGACAGGGACTATGGCTACACCTTC
>-|TRBJ2-3|TRBV11-3|-
CASSLDLDHTQYF
TGTGCCAGCAGCTTAGATCTAGACCATACGCAGTATTTT
>-|TRBJ1-4|TRBV27|-
CASSSPSSGEKLFF
TGTGCCAGCAGTTCCCCTTCCTCGGGTGAAAAACTGTTTTTT
>TRBD2|TRBJ2-7|TRBV19|few
CASSLSGGALYEQYF
TGTGCCAGTAGCCTTAGCGGGGGGGCTTTGTACGAGCAGTACTTC
>-|TRBJ2-6|TRBV29-1|-
CSVEDRYREAPGANVLTF
TGCAGCGTTGAAGATCGGTACAGGGAAGCCCCTGGGGCCAACGTCCTGACTTTC
>-|TRBJ1-2|TRBV4-3|-
CASSQDSKGNYGYTF
TGCGCCAGCAGCCAAGACTCCAAGGGGAACTATGGCTACACCTTC
>-|TRBJ2-6|TRBV29-1|-
CSVAFSGANVLTF
TGCAGCGTTGCGTTTTCTGGGGCCAACGTCCTGACTTTC
>TRBD1|TRBJ1-1|TRBV7-8|-
CASSLGPGTENTEAFF
TGTGCCAGCAGCTTAGGCCCCGGGACAGAGAACACTGAAGCTTTCTTT
>-|TRBJ1-2|TRBV7-9|-
CASSAGGESYGYTF
TGTGCCAGCAGCGCCGGAGGGGAGAGCTATGGCTACACCTTC
>TRBD1|TRBJ2-3|TRBV5-6|once
CASSLDRGHSDTQYF
TGTGCCAGCAGCTTGGACAGGGGGCATTCAGATACGCAGTATTTT
>-|TRBJ1-2|TRBV5-6|-
CASSLERSVYGYTF
TGTGCCAGCAGCTTGGAGAGGTCCGTCTATGGCTACACCTTC
>-|TRBJ2-3|TRBV7-7|-
CASSPTTGNTDTQYF
TGTGCTAGCAGCCCCACCACCGGGAACACAGATACGCAGTATTTT
>TRBD2|TRBJ2-3|TRBV5-1|-
CASTSGGYSTDTQYF
TGCGCCAGCACTAGCGGGGGGTATAGCACAGATACGCAGTATTTT
>TRBD1|TRBJ1-4|TRBV4-1|-
CASSLRTGDEKLFF
TGCGCCAGCAGCCTACGGACAGGGGACGAAAAACTGTTTTTT
>TRBD1|TRBJ1-2|TRBV13|-
CASTLSQGANNYGYTF
TGTGCCAGCACTCTCTCCCAGGGGGCGAACAACTATGGCTACACCTTC
>-|TRBJ2-6|TRBV27|-
CASSLSIGVGGANVLTF
TGTGCCAGCAGTTTATCGATCGGGGTAGGTGGGGCCAACGTCCTGACTTTC
>-|TRBJ2-5|TRBV9|-
CASTPRGDSSQETQYF
TGTGCCAGCACCCCCCGCGGGGACAGCTCTCAAGAGACCCAGTACTTC
>TRBD1|TRBJ1-5|TRBV15|-
CATSSQHRARDRPIQPQHF
TGTGCCACCAGCAGTCAACACCGGGCCCGGGACAGACCCATTCAGCCCCAGCATTTT
>TRBD2|TRBJ2-2|TRBV4-1|-
CASSRGLDKTGELFF
TGCGCCAGCAGCCGAGGACTAGACAAAACCGGGGAGCTGTTTTTT
>-|TRBJ2-2|TRBV7-9|-
CASSFRGELFF
TGTGCCAGCAGCTTCCGCGGGGAGCTGTTTTTT
>-|TRBJ2-7|TRBV27|few
CASSLGFSGYEQYF
TGTGCCAGCAGTTTAGGCTTCTCGGGCTACGAGCAGTACTTC